The 16 T cell receptor beta chains given below trace back to one sample, sequenced in a study of T-cell reconstitution after alpha-beta-depleted transplantation in children. Construction of the TCRbeta library involved unique molecular identifiers. In TCRdb, the PCR reads were re-called with MiXCR into one record per CDR3 protein. Of 75,000 to 90,000 distinct CDR3 sequences in the sample, 13% to 15% were seen once. This specimen was PBMCs, mostly from graft donor cells, taken 180 days after TCRalphabeta/CD19-depleted stem cell transplant. The receptor set was obtained from a male patient under 10 years old who had a stem cell transplant for acute lymphoblastic leukemia, so the T cells may come from the graft donor.

This clonotype was counted ten times or more. The CDR3 nucleotides read TGCAGCGATGTGACACCGGGACTAGCGGGGGAAAAGCAGTTCTTC. Its protein product is CSDVTPGLAGEKQFF. This chain connects TRBV29-1 to TRBJ2-1, with 14 bases that match TRBD2. Per the germline V gene, CDR1 is SQVTM and CDR2 is ANQGSEA. The CDR3 spans 15 residues. Trimming took 7 bases from V and 11 from J; bases not matched to a gene: 13.

This clonotype has just a few counts. The V and J genes are TRBV7-2 and TRBJ2-3; D is possibly TRBD2 (6 bases). The CDR3 totals 14 residues. V was clipped by 8 bases and J by 5 bases, with 17 bases between them. CDR1 SGHTA and CDR2 FQGNSA come from the germline V gene. The CDR3 DNA follows: TGTGCCAGCTGGAGGGGTAACTGGGGAGATACGCAGTATTTT. Amino acids: CASWRGNWGDTQYF.

This chain links TRBV6-1 with TRBJ2-7; 8 nucleotides line up with TRBD1. CDR3 size: 14 residues. Germline assignment: CDR1 MNHNS and CDR2 SASEGT. V was pared by 5 bases and J by 3 bases, with 6 bases of the junction left unmatched. The DNA for the CDR3 is TGTGCCAGCAGTCGCGGGACAGGCGACTACGAGCAGTACTTC. It codes for CASSRGTGDYEQYF.

This clonotype occurred a few times. This rearrangement joins TRBV29-1 to TRBJ2-7; TRBD2 might be the D (6 bases). Germline loops: CDR1 SQVTM, CDR2 ANQGSEA. This CDR3 is 13 amino acids long. Trimming removed 0 bases from V and 3 bases from J, with 9 bases in between. CDR3 sequence: CSVEDLGGYEQYF. As DNA, the CDR3 is TGCAGCGTTGAAGATCTCGGGGGCTACGAGCAGTACTTC.

The CDR3 DNA reads as TGCGCCAGCAGCCAAGATTCGGGCGGCTCCTCCTACGAGCAGTACTTC. Amino acid sequence: CASSQDSGGSSYEQYF. The rearrangement links TRBV4-3 to TRBJ2-7; D gene unclear. V was clipped by 0 bases and J by 0 bases, with 12 bases between them. The CDR3 spans 16 residues. Germline CDR1 reads LGHNA; CDR2 reads YSLEER.

The sample holds many counts of this clonotype. The chain links TRBV7-9 to TRBJ2-3, with D maybe TRBD2 (5 bases). Deletions cut 6 bases from V and 0 bases from J, with 13 bases between. Germline loops: CDR1 SEHNR, CDR2 FQNEAQ (reference sequence). CDR3 size: 15 residues. The chain's CDR3 is CASSHPSGSTDTQYF. The CDR3 DNA reads TGTGCCAGCAGTCACCCCAGCGGTAGCACAGATACGCAGTATTTT.

J is TRBJ2-7 and V is TRBV5-1, with 9 bases fitting TRBD1. V shed 4 bases, J shed 4 bases, and the junction held 3 bases outside the gene matches. CDR3 size: 13 residues. Germline V gives CDR1 SGHRS, CDR2 YFSETQ. The chain's CDR3 is CASSTGQGYEQYF. In DNA form, the CDR3 reads TGCGCCAGCAGCACCGGACAGGGGTACGAGCAGTACTTC.

This clonotype was observed a few times. The rearrangement links TRBV9 to TRBJ1-2; the D is unclear. Germline CDR1 SGDLS, CDR2 YYNGEE. There are 14 residues in the CDR3. The V gene lost 4 bases and the J gene lost 4 bases, with 14 bases spanning the gap. The CDR3: CASSPASVPYGYTF. CDR3 coding DNA: TGTGCCAGCAGCCCGGCGTCGGTTCCCTATGGCTACACCTTC. Complete variable domain (other parts from reference TRBV9 and TRBJ1-2): DSGVTQTPKHLITATGQRVTLRCSPRSGDLSVYWYQQSLDQGLQFLIQYYNGEERAKGNILERFSAQQFPDLHSELNLSSLELGDSALYFCASSPASVPYGYTFGSGTRLTVV.

This chain links TRBV10-3 with TRBJ1-3; D uncertain. Trimming removed 8 bases from V and 0 bases from J, with 14 bases in between. Germline V gene lookup returns CDR1 ENHRY and CDR2 SYGVKD. The CDR3 is 15 residues long. Written as DNA, the CDR3 is TGTGCCATCGCGGGCAGTCCCTCCTCTGGAAACACCATATATTTT. It translates to CAIAGSPSSGNTIYF.

The chain has TRBV5-1 and TRBJ2-1, with a weak D call TRBD1 (5 bases). The CDR3 extends over 16 amino acids. CDR1 is SGHRS and CDR2 is YFSETQ in the germline V gene. V was cut by 2 bases and J by 10 bases, with 22 bases left in between. The CDR3 DNA reads TGCGCCAGCAGCTTCGGTCCGGGCCAGGGCTTGGAGGAGCAGTTCTTC. Protein product: CASSFGPGQGLEEQFF. The full variable domain, in which reference TRBV5-1 and TRBJ2-1 provide the parts outside the CDR3, is KAGVTQTPRYLIKTRGQQVTLSCSPISGHRSVSWYQQTPGQGLQFLFEYFSETQRNKGNFPGRFSGRQFSNSRSEMNVSTLELGDSALYLCASSFGPGQGLEEQFFGPGTRLTVL.

This clonotype was seen more than once but under ten times. V is TRBV7-2 and J is TRBJ2-1; no definite D call. This CDR3 is 12 amino acids long. Trimming left V 2 bases short and J 8 bases short, with 7 bases between. CDR1 is SGHTA, CDR2 FQGNSA, per germline. The chain's CDR3 is CASSLLGHEQFF. Written as DNA, the CDR3 is TGTGCCAGCAGCTTATTGGGCCATGAGCAGTTCTTC.

This clonotype was observed a few times. This may arise from a read error, as a much more abundant clone is one base away. The chain uses TRBV5-1 and TRBJ2-7; tentatively, D is TRBD2 (5 bases). The germline CDR1 and CDR2 sequences are SGHRS and YFSETQ. V lost 4 bases, J lost 4 bases, and 6 bases lay in between. This CDR3 region has 11 residues. This chain's CDR3 is CASSREYEQYF. As DNA, the CDR3 is TGCGCCAGCAGCAGGGAGTACGAGCAGTACTTC.

The chain couples TRBV6-2 or TRBV6-3 to TRBJ1-5; D is unclear. The CDR3 runs to 15 residues. Trimming stripped 2 bases from V and 0 bases from J, with 8 bases between. Germline V gives CDR1 MNHEY, CDR2 SVGEGT. The CDR3 sequence is CASSYERISNQPQHF. CDR3 in DNA: TGTGCCAGCAGTTACGAGCGGATTAGCAATCAGCCCCAGCATTTT.

The rearrangement uses TRBV6-1 and TRBJ2-3; TRBD2 aligns across 7 bases. Unmatched junction bases numbered 10, after V lost 5 bases and J lost 2 bases. The CDR3 contains 16 residues. The germline V gene encodes CDR1 MNHNS and CDR2 SASEGT. CDR3: CASSRRWEGHTDTQYF. In DNA form, the CDR3 reads TGTGCCAGCAGTCGTAGGTGGGAGGGCCACACAGATACGCAGTATTTT.

The chain links TRBV7-9 to TRBJ2-7; TRBD1 or TRBD2 may be the D gene (5 bases each). Trimming cost V 5 bases and J 5 bases, with 19 bases left between them. Germline lookup yields CDR1 SEHNR and CDR2 FQNEAQ (reference sequence). The CDR3 length is 15 residues. The CDR3 loop is CASSTLRGASDEQYF. For the CDR3, the DNA is TGTGCCAGCAGCACATTGAGAGGGGCATCAGACGAGCAGTACTTC.

The genes are TRBV28 and TRBJ2-5; D tentatively fits TRBD1 or TRBD2 (5 bases each). Germline values: CDR1 MDHEN, CDR2 SYDVKM. V dropped 6 bases and J dropped 2 bases, with 13 bases sitting between them. The CDR3 loop spans 14 amino acids. DNA for the CDR3: TGTGCCAGCAGCGACGGTGGGGGACAAGAGACCCAGTACTTC. It yields the protein CASSDGGGQETQYF.